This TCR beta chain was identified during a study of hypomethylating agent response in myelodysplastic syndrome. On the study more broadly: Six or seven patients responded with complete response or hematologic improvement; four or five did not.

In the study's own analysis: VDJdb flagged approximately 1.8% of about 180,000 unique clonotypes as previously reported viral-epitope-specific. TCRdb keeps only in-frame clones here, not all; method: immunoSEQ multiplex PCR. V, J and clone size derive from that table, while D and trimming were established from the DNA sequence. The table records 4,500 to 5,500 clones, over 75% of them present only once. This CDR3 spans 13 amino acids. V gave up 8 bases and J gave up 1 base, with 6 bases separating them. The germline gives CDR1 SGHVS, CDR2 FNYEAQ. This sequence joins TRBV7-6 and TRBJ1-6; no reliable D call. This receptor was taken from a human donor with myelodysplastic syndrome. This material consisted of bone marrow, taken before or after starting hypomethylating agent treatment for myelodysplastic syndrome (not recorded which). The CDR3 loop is CASARSYNSPLHF. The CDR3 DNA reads TGTGCCAGCGCGCGGTCCTATAATTCACCCCTCCACTTT.